Following are 21 T cell receptor beta chains from one sample sequenced in a study of blood T cell repertoires in COVID-19. Data came from immunoSEQ multiplex PCR; TCRdb stores just in-frame clones and leaves some out. The top ten clones hold less than 3% of a sample with hundreds of thousands of clones, approximately 90% of them seen once. Sequenced sample: PBMCs or T cells enriched from blood (not recorded which). The receptors were gathered from a woman aged 50 to 60 who had recovered from COVID-19.

The rearrangement uses TRBV11-3 and TRBJ2-3; the match to TRBD1 covers 7 bases. The CDR3 has 16 residues. Germline V gene data show CDR1 as SGHNT and CDR2 as YENEEA. Unmatched junction bases numbered 13, after V lost 4 bases and J lost 6 bases. The CDR3 spells CASSSGQVRAQDTQYF. The CDR3 nucleotides read TGTGCCAGCAGCTCTGGACAGGTTAGGGCACAGGATACGCAGTATTTT.

About this clone itself: A junction boundary mismatches the germline segment, possibly from a read error. The chain recombines TRBV3-1 (or the pseudogene TRBV3-2) with TRBJ1-1, with D unresolved. The CDR3 totals 12 residues. In germline, CDR1 is LGHDT, CDR2 YNNKEL (reference sequence). The CDR3 is CASSRIRTDAFF. The DNA of the CDR3 is TGTGCCAGCAGCCGTATACGGACTGACGCTTTCTTT.

V gene TRBV27 combines with J gene TRBJ1-5; 10 bases are shared with TRBD1. Germline CDR1 is MNHEY and CDR2 is SMNVEV (reference sequence). The ends lost 6 bases at V and 6 bases at J; junction bases unmatched: 2. This CDR3 region has 13 residues. Here the CDR3 reads CASSWDRGQPQHF. In DNA, the CDR3 is TGTGCCAGCAGCTGGGACAGGGGTCAGCCCCAGCATTTT.

The chain carries TRBV7-2 and TRBJ2-5; D may be TRBD1 (6 bases). Trimming cost V 5 bases and J 5 bases, with 12 bases left between them. The CDR3 is made up of 13 amino acids. Germline lookup yields CDR1 SGHTA and CDR2 FQGNSA. The CDR3 DNA sequence: TGTGCCAGCAGCCGCGGACAGTCGGAGACCCAGTACTTC. Its translation is CASSRGQSETQYF.

The CDR3 here is CASSFRTGPQETQYF. DNA of the CDR3: TGTGCCAGCAGTTTTCGGACAGGGCCCCAAGAGACCCAGTACTTC. The chain recombines TRBV27 with TRBJ2-5, with TRBD1 matching over 8 bases. The CDR3 consists of 15 residues. Germline-derived CDR1 and CDR2 are MNHEY and SMNVEV (reference sequence). V trimming: 3 bases; J trimming: 1 base; junction bases outside the gene matches: 4.

This chain joins TRBV10-3 and TRBJ2-2; D is perhaps TRBD1 (6 bases). This CDR3 comprises 14 residues. V lost 7 bases to trimming and J lost 2 bases, with 11 bases between them. CDR1 is ENHRY and CDR2 is SYGVKD in the germline V gene. In DNA form, the CDR3 reads TGTGCCATCAAAAAGGGGGACAACACCGGGGAGCTGTTTTTT. Encoded protein: CAIKKGDNTGELFF.

V is TRBV11-2 and J is TRBJ2-1, with 7 bases matching TRBD1. CDR3 size: 14 residues. The V segment lost 4 bases and the J segment 8 bases; nucleotides outside the gene matches: 8. Germline V gene data show CDR1 as SGHAT and CDR2 as FQNNGV. The CDR3 DNA sequence: TGTGCCAGCAGCTACTCCCAGACAGGGTATGAGCAGTTCTTC. As protein: CASSYSQTGYEQFF.

The chain couples TRBV10-1 to TRBJ2-1; TRBD2 might be the D (6 bases). Germline assignment: CDR1 WNHNN and CDR2 SYGVQD (reference sequence). V lost 0 bases and J lost 8, with 17 bases in between. This CDR3 is built from 16 residues. CDR3 protein: CASSESRGSGVDEQFF. Written as DNA, the CDR3 is TGCGCCAGCAGTGAGTCTCGGGGGAGCGGAGTCGATGAGCAGTTCTTC.

The CDR3 spells CASSMTSGRPTQYF. The CDR3 DNA sequence: TGTGCCAGTAGTATGACTAGCGGGAGGCCTACGCAGTATTTT. The chain is built from TRBV19 and TRBJ2-3; 13 bases match TRBD2. The CDR3 spans 14 residues. After removal of 3 bases from V and 8 bases from J, the junction contained 2 bases not matched to a gene. Germline CDR1 reads LNHDA; CDR2 reads SQIVND (reference sequence).

The table lists this clone with a few counts. The gene calls are TRBV2 and TRBJ2-1; D might be TRBD1 (6 bases). Trimming took 5 bases from V and 4 from J, leaving 9 bases between them. There are 13 residues in the CDR3. The germline V gene has CDR1 SNHLY and CDR2 FYNNEI. CDR3 protein: CASSQGQYNEQFF. For the CDR3, the DNA is TGTGCCAGCAGTCAAGGACAGTACAATGAGCAGTTCTTC.

This chain uses TRBV18 with TRBJ1-5; TRBD1 might be the D (6 bases). CDR1 and CDR2 from the germline V gene are KGHSH and LQKENI. Trimming removed 5 bases from V and 3 bases from J, with 8 bases in between. The CDR3 loop spans 13 amino acids. CDR3 residues: CASSGQNNQPQHF. The CDR3 DNA sequence: TGTGCCAGCTCAGGACAGAACAATCAGCCCCAGCATTTT. Full variable domain (remainder filled in from reference TRBV18 and TRBJ1-5): NAGVMQNPRHLVRRRGQEARLRCSPMKGHSHVYWYRQLPEEGLKFMVYLQKENIIDESGMPKERFSAEFPKEGPSILRIQQVVRGDSAAYFCASSGQNNQPQHFGDGTRLSIL.

CDR3 region: CASTWGQRYEQYF. The CDR3 bases are TGTGCCAGCACGTGGGGACAGCGCTACGAGCAGTACTTC. This rearrangement joins TRBV6-5 to TRBJ2-7, with TRBD1 identical over 7 bases. V gave up 7 bases and J gave up 3 bases; unmatched junction bases: 6. The CDR3 extends over 13 amino acids. The germline V gene encodes CDR1 MNHEY and CDR2 SVGAGI.

This rearrangement joins TRBV5-1 to TRBJ2-1, with 16 bases identical to TRBD2. Germline V gene sequence: CDR1 SGHRS, CDR2 YFSETQ. The CDR3 extends over 19 amino acids. V lost 1 base, J lost 8 bases, and 12 bases stayed unmatched. CDR3 protein: CASSLKSKGTSGRADEQFF. CDR3 DNA: TGCGCCAGCAGCTTGAAATCGAAAGGGACTAGCGGGAGGGCCGATGAGCAGTTCTTC.

This sequence joins TRBV28 and TRBJ1-6, with 8 bases aligning to TRBD1. V was pared by 5 bases and J by 7 bases, with 7 bases of the junction left unmatched. The CDR3 has 15 residues. CDR1 and CDR2 from the germline V gene are MDHEN and SYDVKM. As DNA, the CDR3 is TGTGCCAGCAGTCCCTTGGACAGGGAAAATTCACCCCTCCACTTT. This codes for CASSPLDRENSPLHF.

The CDR3: CASSESTWGPYNSPLHF. The CDR3 bases are TGCGCCAGCAGTGAGTCGACTTGGGGCCCTTATAATTCACCCCTCCACTTT. The V call is TRBV10-1, the J call TRBJ1-6; perhaps TRBD1 as D (5 bases). V gave up 0 bases and J gave up 4 bases, with 13 bases separating them. The CDR3 runs 17 residues. The germline V gene has CDR1 WNHNN and CDR2 SYGVQD (reference sequence).

The rearrangement joins TRBV18 to TRBJ1-2; 7 bases agree with TRBD1. V shed 4 bases and J 6 bases; nucleotides not matched to a gene: 11. This CDR3 has 15 amino acids. Germline-derived CDR1 and CDR2 are KGHSH and LQKENI. The CDR3 sequence is CASSHPTTGYNGYTF. The CDR3 bases are TGTGCCAGCTCACATCCAACGACAGGGTATAATGGCTACACCTTC.

Note on this clone: Other DNA sequences from this sample encode an identical CDR3 as well. The chain combines TRBV12-5 with TRBJ2-3, with D perhaps TRBD1 (6 bases). Per the germline V gene, CDR1 is LGHNT and CDR2 is FRNRAP. V gave up 5 bases and J gave up 5 bases, with 17 bases separating them. CDR3 size: 15 residues. CDR3 amino acids: CASGKTGSSLDTQYF. Written as DNA, the CDR3 is TGTGCTAGTGGTAAAACAGGGAGTAGTTTAGATACGCAGTATTTT.

The chain links TRBV11-1 to TRBJ2-3; 7 bases line up with TRBD2. Trimming took 3 bases from V and 4 from J; bases not matched to a gene: 10. The CDR3 has 16 amino acids. The V gene's germline CDR1 is SGHAT and CDR2 FQDESV (reference sequence). The CDR3 spells CASSLTGTIQADTQYF. DNA of the CDR3: TGTGCCAGCAGCTTGACCGGGACTATACAGGCAGATACGCAGTATTTT.

This chain uses TRBV2 with TRBJ2-1; 11 positions agree with TRBD2. The length of the CDR3 is 13 residues. The germline V gene encodes CDR1 SNHLY and CDR2 FYNNEI. The ends lost 8 bases at V and 6 bases at J; junction bases unmatched: 3. The CDR3 coding sequence is TGTGCCAGCGGGGGACTAGCGGCCAATGAGCAGTTCTTC. It yields the protein CASGGLAANEQFF.

Only one count was recorded for this clone. V gene TRBV2 combines with J gene TRBJ2-4, with 8 bases that match TRBD2. After removal of 7 bases from V and 3 bases from J, the junction contained 5 bases not matched to a gene. There are 14 residues in the CDR3. Germline V gene sequence: CDR1 SNHLY, CDR2 FYNNEI. This CDR3 reads CASTREGSKNIQYF. The CDR3 DNA sequence: TGTGCCAGCACCCGGGAGGGCAGCAAAAACATTCAGTACTTC.

About this clone: The junction shows a germline mismatch at one end, possibly a read error. The sample carries other DNA sequences with the same CDR3. The chain uses TRBV9 and TRBJ1-1; the match to TRBD1 covers 8 bases. The CDR3 contains 15 residues. The germline V gene has CDR1 SGDLS and CDR2 YYNGEE. DNA for the CDR3: TGTGCCAGCAGCGTGGGGGACAGGCTGAATACTGAAGCTTTCTTT. Protein product: CASSVGDRLNTEAFF. Variable domain in full (rest from reference TRBV9 and TRBJ1-1): DSGVTQTPKHLITATGQRVTLRCSPRSGDLSVYWYQQSLDQGLQFLIQYYNGEERAKGNILERFSAQQFPDLHSELNLSSLELGDSALYFCASSVGDRLNTEAFFGQGTRLTVV.